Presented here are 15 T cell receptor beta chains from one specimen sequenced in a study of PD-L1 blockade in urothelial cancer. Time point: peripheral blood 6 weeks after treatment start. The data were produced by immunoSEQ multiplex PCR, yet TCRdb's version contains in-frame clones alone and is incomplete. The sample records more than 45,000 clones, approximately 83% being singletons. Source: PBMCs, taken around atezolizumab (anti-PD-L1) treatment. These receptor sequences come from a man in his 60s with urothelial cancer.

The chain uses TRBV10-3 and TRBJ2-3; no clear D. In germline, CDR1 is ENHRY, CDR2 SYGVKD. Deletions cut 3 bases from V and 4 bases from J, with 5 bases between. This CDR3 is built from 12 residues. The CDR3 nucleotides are TGTGCCATCAGTGATGTAGCAGATACGCAGTATTTT. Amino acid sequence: CAISDVADTQYF.

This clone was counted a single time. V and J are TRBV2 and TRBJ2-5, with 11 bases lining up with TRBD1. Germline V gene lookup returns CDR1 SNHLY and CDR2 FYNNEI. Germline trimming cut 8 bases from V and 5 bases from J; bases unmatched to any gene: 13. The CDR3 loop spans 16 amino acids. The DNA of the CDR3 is TGTGCCAGCCTCCGGACAGGGGGCCCAATAGGGGAGACCCAGTACTTC. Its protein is CASLRTGGPIGETQYF. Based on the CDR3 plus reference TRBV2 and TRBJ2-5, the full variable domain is EPEVTQTPSHQVTQMGQEVILRCVPISNHLYFYWYRQILGQKVEFLVSFYNNEISEKSEIFDDQFSVERPDGSNFTLKIRSTKLEDSAMYFCASLRTGGPIGETQYFGPGTRLLVL.

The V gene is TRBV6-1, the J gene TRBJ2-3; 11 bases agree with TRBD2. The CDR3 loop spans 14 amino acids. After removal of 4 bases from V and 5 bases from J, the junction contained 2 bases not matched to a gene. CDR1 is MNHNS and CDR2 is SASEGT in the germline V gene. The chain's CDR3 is CASSVAGGRDTQYF. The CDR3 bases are TGTGCCAGCAGTGTAGCGGGGGGGCGAGATACGCAGTATTTT.

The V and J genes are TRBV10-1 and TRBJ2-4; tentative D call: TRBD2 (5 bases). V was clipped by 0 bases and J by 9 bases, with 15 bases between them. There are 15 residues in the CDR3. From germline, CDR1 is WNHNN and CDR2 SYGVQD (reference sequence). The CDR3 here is CASSESGPREGIQYF. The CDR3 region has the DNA TGCGCCAGCAGTGAGTCGGGTCCCCGAGAGGGCATTCAGTACTTC.

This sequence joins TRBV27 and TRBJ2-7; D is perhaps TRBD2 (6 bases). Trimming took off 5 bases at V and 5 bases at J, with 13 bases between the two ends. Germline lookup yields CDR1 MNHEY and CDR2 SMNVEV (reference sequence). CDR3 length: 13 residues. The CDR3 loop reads CASSPGRVHEQYF. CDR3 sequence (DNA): TGTGCCAGCAGTCCCGGGAGAGTACACGAGCAGTACTTC.

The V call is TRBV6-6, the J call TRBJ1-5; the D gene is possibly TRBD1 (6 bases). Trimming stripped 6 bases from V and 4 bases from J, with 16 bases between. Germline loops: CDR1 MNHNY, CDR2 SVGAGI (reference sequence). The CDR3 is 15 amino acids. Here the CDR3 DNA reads TGTGCCAGCAGCATGAGGACAGCGTTAAATCAGCCCCAGCATTTT. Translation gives CASSMRTALNQPQHF.

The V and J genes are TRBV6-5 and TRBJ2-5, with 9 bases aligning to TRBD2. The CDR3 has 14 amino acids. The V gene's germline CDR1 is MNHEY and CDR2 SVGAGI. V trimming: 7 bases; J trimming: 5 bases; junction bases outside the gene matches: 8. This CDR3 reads CASTVAGALETQYF. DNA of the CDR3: TGTGCCAGCACCGTAGCGGGGGCACTGGAGACCCAGTACTTC.

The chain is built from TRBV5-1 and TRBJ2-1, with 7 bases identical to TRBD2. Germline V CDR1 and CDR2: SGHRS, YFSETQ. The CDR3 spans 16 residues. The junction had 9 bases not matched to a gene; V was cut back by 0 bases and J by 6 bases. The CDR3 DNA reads TGCGCCAGCAGCTTGGCCTTGCGGGGGATCCTCAATGAGCAGTTCTTC. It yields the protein CASSLALRGILNEQFF.

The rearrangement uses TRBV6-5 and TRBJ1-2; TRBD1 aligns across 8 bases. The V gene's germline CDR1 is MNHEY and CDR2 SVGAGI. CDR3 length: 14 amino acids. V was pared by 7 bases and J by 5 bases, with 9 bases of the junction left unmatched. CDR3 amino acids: CASTPDRGGYGYTF. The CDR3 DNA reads TGTGCCAGCACCCCAGACAGGGGAGGATATGGCTACACCTTC.

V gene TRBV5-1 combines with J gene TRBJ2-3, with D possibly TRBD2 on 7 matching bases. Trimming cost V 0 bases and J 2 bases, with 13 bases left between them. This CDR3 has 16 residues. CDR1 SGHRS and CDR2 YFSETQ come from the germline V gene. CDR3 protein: CASSLERGGPTDTQYF. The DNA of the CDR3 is TGCGCCAGCAGCTTGGAGAGGGGGGGCCCCACAGATACGCAGTATTTT.

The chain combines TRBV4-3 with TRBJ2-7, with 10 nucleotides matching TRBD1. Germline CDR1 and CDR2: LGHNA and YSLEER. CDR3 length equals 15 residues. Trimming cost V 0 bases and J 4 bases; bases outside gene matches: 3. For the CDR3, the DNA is TGCGCCAGCAGCCAAGAATTGGGACAGGGGTACGAGCAGTACTTC. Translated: CASSQELGQGYEQYF.

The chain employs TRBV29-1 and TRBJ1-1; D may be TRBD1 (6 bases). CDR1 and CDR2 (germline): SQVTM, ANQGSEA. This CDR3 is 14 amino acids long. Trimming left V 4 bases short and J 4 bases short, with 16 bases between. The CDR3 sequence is CSVGGVRGPTEAFF. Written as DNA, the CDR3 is TGCAGCGTTGGAGGGGTCAGGGGACCCACTGAAGCTTTCTTT.

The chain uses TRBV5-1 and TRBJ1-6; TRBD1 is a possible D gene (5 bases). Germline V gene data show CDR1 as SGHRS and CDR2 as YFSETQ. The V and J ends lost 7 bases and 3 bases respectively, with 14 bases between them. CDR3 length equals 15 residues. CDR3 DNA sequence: TGCGCCAGCCGACAGCTATTCGGCTATAATTCACCCCTCCACTTT. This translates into CASRQLFGYNSPLHF.

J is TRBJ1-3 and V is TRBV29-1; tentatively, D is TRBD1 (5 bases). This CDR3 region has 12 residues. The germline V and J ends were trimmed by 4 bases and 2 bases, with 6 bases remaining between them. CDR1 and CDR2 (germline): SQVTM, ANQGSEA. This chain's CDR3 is CSVARAGNTIYF. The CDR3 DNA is TGCAGCGTTGCCAGGGCTGGAAACACCATATATTTT. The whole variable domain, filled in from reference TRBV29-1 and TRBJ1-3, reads SAVISQKPSRDICQRGTSLTIQCQVDSQVTMMFWYRQQPGQSLTLIATANQGSEATYESGFVIDKFPISRPNLTFSTLTVSNMSPEDSSIYLCSVARAGNTIYFGEGSWLTVV.

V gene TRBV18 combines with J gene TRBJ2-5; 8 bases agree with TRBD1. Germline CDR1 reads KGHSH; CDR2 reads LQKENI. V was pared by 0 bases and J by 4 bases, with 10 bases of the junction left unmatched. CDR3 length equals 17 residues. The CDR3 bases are TGTGCCAGCTCACCACCCGGACAGGGATTAGTAGGAGAGACCCAGTACTTC. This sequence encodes CASSPPGQGLVGETQYF.